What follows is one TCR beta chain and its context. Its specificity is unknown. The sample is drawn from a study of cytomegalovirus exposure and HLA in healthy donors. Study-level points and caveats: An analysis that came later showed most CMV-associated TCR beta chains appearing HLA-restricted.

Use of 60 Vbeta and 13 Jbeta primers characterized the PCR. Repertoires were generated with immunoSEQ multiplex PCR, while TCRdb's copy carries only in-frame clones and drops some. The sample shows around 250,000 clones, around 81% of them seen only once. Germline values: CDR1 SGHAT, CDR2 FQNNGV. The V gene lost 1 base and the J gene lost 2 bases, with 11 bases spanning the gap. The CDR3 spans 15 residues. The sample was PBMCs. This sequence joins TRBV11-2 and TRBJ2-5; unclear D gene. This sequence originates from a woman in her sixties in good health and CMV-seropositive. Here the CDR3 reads CASSLGGTAQETQYF. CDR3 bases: TGTGCCAGCAGCTTAGGTGGTACTGCACAAGAGACCCAGTACTTC.